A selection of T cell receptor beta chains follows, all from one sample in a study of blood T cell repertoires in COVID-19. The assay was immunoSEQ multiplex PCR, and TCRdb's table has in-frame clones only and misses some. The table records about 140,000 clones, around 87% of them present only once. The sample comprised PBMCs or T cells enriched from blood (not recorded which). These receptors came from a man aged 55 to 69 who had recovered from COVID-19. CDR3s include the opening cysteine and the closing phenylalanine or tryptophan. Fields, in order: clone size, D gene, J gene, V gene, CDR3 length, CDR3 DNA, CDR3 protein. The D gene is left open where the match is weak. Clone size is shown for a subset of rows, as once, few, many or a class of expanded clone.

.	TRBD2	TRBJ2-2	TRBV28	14	TGTGCCAGCAGTTTAGGCGGGGGGGCCGGGGAGCTGTTTTTT	CASSLGGGAGELFF
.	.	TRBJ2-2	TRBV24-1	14	TGTGCCACCGGGAGTCCTACGAACACCGGGGAGCTGTTTTTT	CATGSPTNTGELFF
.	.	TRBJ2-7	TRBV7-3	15	TGTGCCAGCAGCTTAACCCCACGCGGAAGACACGAGCAGTACTTC	CASSLTPRGRHEQYF
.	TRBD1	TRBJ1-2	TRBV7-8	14	TGTGCCAGCAGCCCTAGACAGGGGTGGGGTGGCTACACCTTC	CASSPRQGWGGYTF
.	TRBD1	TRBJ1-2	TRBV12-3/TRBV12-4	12	TGTGCCAGCGGACAGGCTAACTATGGCTACACCTTC	CASGQANYGYTF
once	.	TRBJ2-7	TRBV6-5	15	TGTGCCAGCAGTTACGCGGGTAGATTCGTCGACGAGCAGTACTTC	CASSYAGRFVDEQYF
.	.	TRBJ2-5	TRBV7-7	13	TGTGCTAGCAGCTTAAACAGGAAAGAGACCCAGTACTTC	CASSLNRKETQYF
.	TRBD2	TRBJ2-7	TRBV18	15	TGTGCCAGCTCACCACCTAGCGGGAAGGGGTACGAGCAGTACTTC	CASSPPSGKGYEQYF
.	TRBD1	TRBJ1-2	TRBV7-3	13	TGTGCCAGCAGTGACAGGGGGAACTATGGCTACACCTTC	CASSDRGNYGYTF
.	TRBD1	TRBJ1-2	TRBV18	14	TGTGCCAGCTCACCAGACAGGGGGAGTCGAGGCTACACCTTC	CASSPDRGSRGYTF
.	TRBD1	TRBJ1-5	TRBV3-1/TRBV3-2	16	TGTGCCAGCAGCCAAGGAGACAGGGGGCTCTATCAGCCCCAGCATTTT	CASSQGDRGLYQPQHF
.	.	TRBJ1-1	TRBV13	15	TGTGCCAGCAGCTTAGGACAGGTTCCGAACACTGAAGCTTTCTTT	CASSLGQVPNTEAFF
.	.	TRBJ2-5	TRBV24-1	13	TGTGCCACCAGTGGAGGAGTACAAGAGACCCAGTACTTC	CATSGGVQETQYF
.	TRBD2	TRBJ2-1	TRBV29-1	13	TGCAGCGACCGACTAGCGGCATACAATGAGCAGTTCTTC	CSDRLAAYNEQFF
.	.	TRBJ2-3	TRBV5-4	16	TGTGCCAGCAGCCTAAGACGGGACTCAAACACAGATACGCAGTATTTT	CASSLRRDSNTDTQYF
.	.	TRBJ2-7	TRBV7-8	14	TGTGCCAGCAGCCGCGGTGCCGTCGGCTACGAGCAGTACTTC	CASSRGAVGYEQYF
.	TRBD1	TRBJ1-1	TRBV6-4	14	TGTGCCAGCAGCGCGGACAGGGAGAACACTGAAGCTTTCTTT	CASSADRENTEAFF